Listed below are T cell receptor beta chains from one sample, sequenced in a study of T cells in Graves' hyperthyroidism and ophthalmopathy. TCRdb redid the calling of the multiplex PCR reads with MiXCR, one entry per CDR3 protein. The sample carries hundreds of thousands of distinct CDR3 sequences, roughly 15% recorded once. The sample consisted of blood. The receptors come from a man aged 18 to 30 with Graves' ophthalmopathy. The CDR3 runs from the conserved cysteine through the conserved F or W. Each record gives: J gene, D gene, clone size, V gene, CDR3 protein, CDR3 DNA. The D gene is left open where the match is weak. Where a row states a size, it is once, few, many or the class of an expanded clone; other rows omit it.

TRBJ1-2	NA	NA	TRBV6-2/TRBV6-3	CASSYSRGYGYTF	TGTGCCAGCAGTTACTCTCGCGGCTATGGCTACACCTTC
TRBJ1-2	NA	many	TRBV6-1	CASRGGNYGYTF	TGTGCCAGCAGAGGCGGGAACTATGGCTACACCTTC
TRBJ1-2	NA	few	TRBV5-4	CASTSGGGNYGYTF	TGTGCCAGCACAAGTGGGGGAGGGAACTATGGCTACACCTTC
TRBJ2-7	TRBD2	many	TRBV27	CASSLRSRASGSYEQYF	TGTGCCAGCAGCCTAAGATCGCGGGCTAGCGGGAGCTACGAGCAGTACTTC
TRBJ2-1	TRBD1	many	TRBV5-5	CASSWGTGTVDEQFF	TGTGCCAGCAGCTGGGGGACAGGGACCGTCGATGAGCAGTTCTTC
TRBJ1-2	NA	few	TRBV20-1	CSGRDYGYTF	TGCAGTGGCAGAGATTATGGCTACACCTTC
TRBJ2-1	NA	many	TRBV27	CASSLDRSPLNEQFF	TGTGCCAGCAGTCTAGACAGGAGCCCCCTCAATGAGCAGTTCTTC
TRBJ2-7	NA	few	TRBV19	CASSISQGTYEQYF	TGTGCCAGTAGTATCTCGCAGGGGACCTACGAGCAGTACTTC
TRBJ1-6	NA	NA	TRBV10-1	CASSESHAGPYEQYF	TGCGCCAGCAGTGAGTCACATGCAGGGCCCTACGAGCAGTACTTT
TRBJ2-7	NA	NA	TRBV11-2	CASSLDLGHPYEQYF	TGTGCCAGCAGCTTAGATTTGGGACATCCCTACGAGCAGTACTTC
TRBJ2-7	NA	many	TRBV7-3	CASSLWGPYEQYF	TGTGCCAGCAGCTTATGGGGGCCCTACGAGCAGTACTTC
TRBJ2-7	NA	few	TRBV6-5	CASSYVGGGPSSYEQYF	TGTGCCAGCAGTTACGTAGGGGGAGGGCCCTCCTCCTACGAGCAGTACTTC
TRBJ1-4	TRBD1	many	TRBV7-9	CASSWRTGSNEKLFF	TGTGCCAGCAGCTGGAGGACAGGAAGTAATGAAAAACTGTTTTTT